This TCR beta chain is from a study of T cell repertoires in cytomegalovirus infection. Whole-study context: It was the public TCR beta signatures that indicated both CMV infection and matching HLA type.

Study-level points and caveats: Using cumulative public TCR beta family frequency, the authors identified those who carried CMV together with the relevant HLA. The response measured ex vivo was dominated by TCR beta clonotypes (HLA-C-restricted and CMV-specific).

From germline, CDR1 is MNHEY and CDR2 SMNVEV (reference sequence). Unmatched junction bases numbered 3, after V lost 4 bases and J lost 5 bases. The CDR3 sequence is 16 residues long. This clonotype was counted a few times. Its antigen is unknown. TCRdb processed the reads anew with MiXCR; each CDR3 protein has one entry. The table has 800,000 to 950,000 distinct CDR3 sequences, 30% to 35% seen once. The TCR sequence derives from a human donor in good health (CMV status not recorded). Some clones in this sample may be carry-over from other donors' samples. This sample comprised cultured CD8+ T cells from PBMCs, obtained from culture after CMV antigen stimulation. This chain uses TRBV27 with TRBJ2-2; 14 nucleotides align to TRBD2. The CDR3: CASSWTSGGRTGELFF. The CDR3 DNA follows: TGTGCCAGCAGTTGGACTAGCGGGGGGCGGACCGGGGAGCTGTTTTTT.